What follows are 13 T cell receptor beta chains derived from one specimen sequenced in a study of glioma-infiltrating T cells (dated by TCRdb to the mid-2010s). TCRdb names Illumina MiSeq as the instrument used. TCR alpha and beta CDR3 regions were amplified with the iRepertoire nested amplicon-rescue multiplex PCR (arm-PCR) platform from RNA. The raw public reads went through TCRdb reprocessing: fastp at Q25, MiXCR clone calling, in-frame beta chains kept. CDR3 protein duplicates are merged, each entry listing the most common genes and DNA. Within this sample are 160,000 or so distinct CDR3 sequences, with around 40% of them counted one time only. Together, the top ten hold 5.2% of the sample. Material: glioma tissue, nonneoplastic brain tissue, or PBMCs (not recorded which). These receptors were taken from a human donor with low-grade glioma or glioblastoma, undergoing nonglioma brain surgery, or in good health (not recorded which).

This clonotype has more than one count but fewer than ten. This chain links TRBV7-9 with TRBJ2-7; D perhaps matches TRBD2 (6 bases). Per germline, CDR1 SEHNR and CDR2 FQNEAQ (reference sequence). V gave up 0 bases and J gave up 5 bases, with 14 bases separating them. The CDR3 has 15 residues. CDR3 amino acids: CASSLAGSGRDEQYF. The CDR3 DNA follows: TGTGCCAGCAGCTTAGCCGGTAGCGGACGGGACGAGCAGTACTTC.

With respect to this clonotype: A much larger clone is a single base away; this may be a read error. The CDR3 carries no conserved terminal phenylalanine or tryptophan, so it likely arises from a read error. This chain joins TRBV27 and TRBJ2-7; D not certain. Germline CDR1 reads MNHEY; CDR2 reads SMNVEV (reference sequence). CDR3 size: 15 residues. The V gene lost 7 bases and the J gene lost 3 bases, with 19 bases spanning the gap. The CDR3 bases are TGTGCCAGCACCCCTCTAAGGGCAGGAGTCTACGAGCAGTACTAC. This translates into CASTPLRAGVYEQYY.

This clonotype showed up many times. The CDR3 DNA follows: TGTGCCAGCAGTCCGCTGTTCGGGGGGGCCGGGGAGCTGTTTTTT. As protein: CASSPLFGGAGELFF. This rearrangement joins TRBV27 to TRBJ2-2, with 8 bases fitting TRBD2. This CDR3 has 15 residues. J was trimmed by 6 bases and V by 5 bases; bases with no gene match: 8. In germline, CDR1 is MNHEY, CDR2 SMNVEV (reference sequence).

In DNA form, the CDR3 reads TGTGCCAGCAGTGGTTTTAGGGGAACTAATGAAAAACTGTTTTTT. Translation: CASSGFRGTNEKLFF. This chain links TRBV2 with TRBJ1-4; tentative D call: TRBD1 (5 bases). V lost 4 bases and J 1 base, leaving 10 bases between the germline ends. Germline V gene lookup returns CDR1 SNHLY and CDR2 FYNNEI. The CDR3 totals 15 residues. Full variable domain (missing parts from reference TRBV2 and TRBJ1-4): EPEVTQTPSHQVTQMGQEVILRCVPISNHLYFYWYRQILGQKVEFLVSFYNNEISEKSEIFDDQFSVERPDGSNFTLKIRSTKLEDSAMYFCASSGFRGTNEKLFFGSGTQLSVL.

V usage is TRBV29-1 and J usage is TRBJ2-1, with 9 nucleotides matching TRBD1. Germline lookup yields CDR1 SQVTM and CDR2 ANQGSEA. The V and J ends lost 8 bases and 9 bases, in that order; junction bases with no gene match: 5. The CDR3 is 11 residues long. CDR3 loop: CSLQGAAEQFF. CDR3 nucleotide sequence: TGCAGCTTACAGGGGGCAGCTGAGCAGTTCTTC.

The J gene is TRBJ2-7, the V gene TRBV14; 9 nucleotides agree with TRBD2. Germline V gives CDR1 SGHDN, CDR2 FVKESK. V shed 6 bases, J shed 6 bases, and the junction held 12 bases outside the gene matches. CDR3 length equals 15 residues. The CDR3 bases are TGTGCCAGCAGACCGATAGCGGGAGTAGTCGGCGAGCAGTACTTC. This codes for CASRPIAGVVGEQYF.

This clonotype was seen ten or more times. The rearrangement uses TRBV28 and TRBJ2-7, with TRBD1 as a possible D gene (5 bases). Looked up from germline, CDR1 is MDHEN and CDR2 is SYDVKM. Trimming took 6 bases from V and 1 from J, leaving 16 bases between them. This CDR3 has 15 residues. CDR3 protein: CASSERQRTSYEQYF. For the CDR3, the DNA is TGTGCCAGCAGCGAAAGACAGCGAACTTCCTACGAGCAGTACTTC.

This clonotype has ten or more counts. The J gene is TRBJ2-7, the V gene TRBV7-2; D remains ambiguous. CDR1 and CDR2 from the germline V gene are SGHTA and FQGNSA. The CDR3 spans 17 residues. V lost 1 base and J 1 base, leaving 17 bases between the germline ends. CDR3 nucleotide sequence: TGTGCCAGCAGCTTAGATGTGGTGGGCCACAGATCCTACGAGCAGTACTTC. Translated: CASSLDVVGHRSYEQYF.

Many counts were recorded for this clonotype. This sequence joins TRBV20-1 and TRBJ2-7; 8 bases map to TRBD1. The CDR3 spans 12 residues. With V trimmed by 7 bases and J by 5 bases, 7 bases remained unmatched. CDR1 and CDR2 (germline): DFQATT, SNEGSKA (reference sequence). CDR3 sequence reads: CSGGQDWNEQYF. The CDR3 nucleotides read TGCAGTGGGGGACAGGATTGGAACGAGCAGTACTTC.

Regarding this clonotype: A much larger clone lies a single base off, so this may be a read error. V usage is TRBV7-2 and J usage is TRBJ1-5; D is ambiguous. CDR1 and CDR2 (germline): SGHTA, FQGNSA. Trimming took 7 bases from V and 3 from J, leaving 10 bases between them. The length of the CDR3 is 13 residues. The CDR3 DNA reads as TGTGCCAGCACCCCCAACATCAATCAGCCCCAGCATTTT. This encodes CASTPNINQPQHF.

V gene TRBV18 combines with J gene TRBJ2-6; D unresolved. V was shortened by 3 bases and J by 2 bases, with 8 bases between the two germline ends. Germline V gene lookup returns CDR1 KGHSH and CDR2 LQKENI. This CDR3 is built from 15 residues. The CDR3 nucleotides read TGTGCCAGCTCACCCGGTGGGGCTGGGGCCAACGTCCTGACTTTC. Residues: CASSPGGAGANVLTF.

J is TRBJ2-7 and V is TRBV14, with TRBD2 matching over 9 bases. Germline lookup yields CDR1 SGHDN and CDR2 FVKESK. The ends lost 3 bases at V and 2 bases at J; junction bases unmatched: 11. This CDR3 comprises 17 residues. The CDR3 reads CASSQISGGSGTYEQYF. The CDR3 nucleotides read TGTGCCAGCAGCCAGATTAGCGGGGGTTCAGGAACCTACGAGCAGTACTTC.

This clonotype was seen once. This may arise from a read error, as a much more abundant clone is one base away. V is TRBV19 and J is TRBJ1-2; TRBD1 is a possible D gene (5 bases). Trimming took off 4 bases at V and 8 bases at J, with 17 bases between the two ends. The CDR3 has 14 amino acids. CDR1 is LNHDA and CDR2 is SQIVND in the germline V gene (reference sequence). This chain's CDR3 is CASSNPGTGQGYTF. CDR3 bases: TGTGCCAGTAGTAACCCGGGAACGGGGCAGGGCTACACCTTC.